This T cell receptor (beta chain) stems from a study of shared clonotypes between healthy human individuals. The repertoire was sequenced with immunoSEQ multiplex PCR; TCRdb's copy has only in-frame clones and lacks some. Among 2,500,000 or so clones listed, roughly 90% were seen once. Looked up from germline, CDR1 is ENHRY and CDR2 is SYGVKD. Deletions cut 7 bases from V and 6 bases from J, with 19 bases between. The CDR3 length is 14 residues. Sequencing was carried out using naive CD4+ T cells from PBMCs. The subset denotes: CD45RA+ positively selected. This chain joins TRBV10-3 and TRBJ2-7; D may match TRBD1 or TRBD2 (6 bases each). This receptor was obtained from a man between 18 and 35 years old in good health. Some clones in this sample may be carry-over from other donors' samples. Here the CDR3 DNA reads TGTGCCATCATGGGACTCAGGGGAAGGGGCGAGCAGTACTTC. Translating gives CAIMGLRGRGEQYF.